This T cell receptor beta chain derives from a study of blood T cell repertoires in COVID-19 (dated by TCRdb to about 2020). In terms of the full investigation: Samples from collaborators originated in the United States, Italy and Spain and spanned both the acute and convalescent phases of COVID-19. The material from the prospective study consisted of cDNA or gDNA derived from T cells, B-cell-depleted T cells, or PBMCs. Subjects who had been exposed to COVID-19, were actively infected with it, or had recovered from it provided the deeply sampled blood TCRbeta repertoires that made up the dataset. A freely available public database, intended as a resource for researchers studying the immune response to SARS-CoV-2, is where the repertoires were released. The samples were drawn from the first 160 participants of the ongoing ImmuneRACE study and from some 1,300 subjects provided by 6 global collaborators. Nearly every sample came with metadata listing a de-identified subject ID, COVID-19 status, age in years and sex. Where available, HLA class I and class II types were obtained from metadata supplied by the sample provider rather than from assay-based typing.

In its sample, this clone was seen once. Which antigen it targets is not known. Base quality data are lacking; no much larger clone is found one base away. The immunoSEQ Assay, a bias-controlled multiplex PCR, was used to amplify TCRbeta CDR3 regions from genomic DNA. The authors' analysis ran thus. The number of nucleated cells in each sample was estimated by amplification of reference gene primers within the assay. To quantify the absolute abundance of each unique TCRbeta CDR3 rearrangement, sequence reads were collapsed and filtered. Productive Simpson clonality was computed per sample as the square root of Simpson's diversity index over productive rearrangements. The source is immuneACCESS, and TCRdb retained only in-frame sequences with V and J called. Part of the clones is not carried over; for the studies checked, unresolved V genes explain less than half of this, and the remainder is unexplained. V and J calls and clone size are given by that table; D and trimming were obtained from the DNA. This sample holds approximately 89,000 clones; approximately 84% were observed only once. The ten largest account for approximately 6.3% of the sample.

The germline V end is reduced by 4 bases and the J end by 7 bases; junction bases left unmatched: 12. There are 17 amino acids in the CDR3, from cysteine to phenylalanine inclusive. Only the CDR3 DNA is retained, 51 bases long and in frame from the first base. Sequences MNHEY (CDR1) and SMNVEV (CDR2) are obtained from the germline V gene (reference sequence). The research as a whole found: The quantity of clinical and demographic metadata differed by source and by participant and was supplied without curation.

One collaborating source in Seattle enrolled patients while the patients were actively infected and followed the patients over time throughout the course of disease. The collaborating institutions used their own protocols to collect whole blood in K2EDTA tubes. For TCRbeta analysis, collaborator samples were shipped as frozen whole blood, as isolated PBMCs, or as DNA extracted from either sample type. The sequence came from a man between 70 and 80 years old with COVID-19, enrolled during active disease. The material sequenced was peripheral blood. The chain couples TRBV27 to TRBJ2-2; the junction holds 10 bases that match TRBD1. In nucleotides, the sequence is TGTGCCAGCAGTTCAAGACAGGGGGCAGGAGCTTTCGGGGAGCTGTTTTTT. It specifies CASSSRQGAGAFGELFF.